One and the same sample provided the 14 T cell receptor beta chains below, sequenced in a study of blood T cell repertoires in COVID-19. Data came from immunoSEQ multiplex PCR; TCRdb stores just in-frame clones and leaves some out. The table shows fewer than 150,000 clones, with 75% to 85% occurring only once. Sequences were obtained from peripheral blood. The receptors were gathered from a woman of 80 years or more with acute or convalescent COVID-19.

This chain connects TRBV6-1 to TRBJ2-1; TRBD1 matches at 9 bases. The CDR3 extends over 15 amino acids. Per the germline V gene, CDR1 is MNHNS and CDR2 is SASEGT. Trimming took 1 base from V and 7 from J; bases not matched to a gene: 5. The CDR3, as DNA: TGTGCCAGCAGTGAAGTGGGACAGGGACGGAATGAGCAGTTCTTC. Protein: CASSEVGQGRNEQFF.

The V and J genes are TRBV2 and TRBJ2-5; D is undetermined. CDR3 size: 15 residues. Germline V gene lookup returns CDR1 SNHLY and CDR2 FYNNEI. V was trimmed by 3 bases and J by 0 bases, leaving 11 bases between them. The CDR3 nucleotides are TGTGCCAGCAGTGATTGGCGTCAGGACCAAGAGACCCAGTACTTC. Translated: CASSDWRQDQETQYF.

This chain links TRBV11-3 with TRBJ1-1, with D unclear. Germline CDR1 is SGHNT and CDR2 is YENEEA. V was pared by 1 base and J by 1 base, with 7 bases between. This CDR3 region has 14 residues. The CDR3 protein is CASSLGPRNTEAFF. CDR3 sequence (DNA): TGTGCCAGCAGCTTAGGGCCCAGGAACACTGAAGCTTTCTTT.

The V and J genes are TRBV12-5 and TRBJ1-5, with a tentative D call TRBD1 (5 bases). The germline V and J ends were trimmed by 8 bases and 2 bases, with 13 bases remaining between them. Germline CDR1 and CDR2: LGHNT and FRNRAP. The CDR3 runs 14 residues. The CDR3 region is CASWGGKGNQPQHF. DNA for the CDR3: TGTGCTAGTTGGGGGGGTAAGGGCAATCAGCCCCAGCATTTT.

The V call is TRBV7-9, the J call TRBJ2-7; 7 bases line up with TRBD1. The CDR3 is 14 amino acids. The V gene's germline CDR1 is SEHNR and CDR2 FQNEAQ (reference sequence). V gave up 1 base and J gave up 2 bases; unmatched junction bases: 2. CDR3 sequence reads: CASSLVGTAYEQYF. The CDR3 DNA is TGTGCCAGCAGCTTAGTGGGGACAGCCTACGAGCAGTACTTC.

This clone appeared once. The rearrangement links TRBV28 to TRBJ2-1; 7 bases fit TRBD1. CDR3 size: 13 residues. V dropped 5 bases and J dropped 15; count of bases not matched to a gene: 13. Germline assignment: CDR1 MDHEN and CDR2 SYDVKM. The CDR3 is CASSKPAGQAPFF. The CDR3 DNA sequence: TGTGCCAGCAGTAAACCCGCCGGACAGGCCCCGTTCTTC.

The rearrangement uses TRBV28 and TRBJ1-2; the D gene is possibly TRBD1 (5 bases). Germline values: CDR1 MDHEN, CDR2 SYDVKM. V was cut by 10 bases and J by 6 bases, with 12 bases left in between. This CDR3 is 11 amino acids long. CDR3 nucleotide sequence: TGTGCCACCCCATCGGGGGATGGCTACACCTTC. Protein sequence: CATPSGDGYTF.

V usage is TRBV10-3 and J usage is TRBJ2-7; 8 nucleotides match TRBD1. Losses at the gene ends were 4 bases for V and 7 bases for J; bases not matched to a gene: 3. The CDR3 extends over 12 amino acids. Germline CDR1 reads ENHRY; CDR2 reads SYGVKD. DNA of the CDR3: TGTGCCATCAGTGGGACAGGGTGGGAGCAGTACTTC. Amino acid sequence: CAISGTGWEQYF.

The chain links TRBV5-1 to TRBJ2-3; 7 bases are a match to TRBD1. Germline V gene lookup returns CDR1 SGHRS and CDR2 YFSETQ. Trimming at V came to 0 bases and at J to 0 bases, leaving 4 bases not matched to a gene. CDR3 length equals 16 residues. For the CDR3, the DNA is TGCGCCAGCAGCTTGGTGGGGACAGATAGCACAGATACGCAGTATTTT. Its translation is CASSLVGTDSTDTQYF.

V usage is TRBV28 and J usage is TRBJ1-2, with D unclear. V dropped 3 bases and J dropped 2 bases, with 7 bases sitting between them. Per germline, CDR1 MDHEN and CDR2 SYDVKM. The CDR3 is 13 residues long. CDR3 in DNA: TGTGCCAGCAGTTTTACGAGGAACTATGGCTACACCTTC. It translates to CASSFTRNYGYTF.

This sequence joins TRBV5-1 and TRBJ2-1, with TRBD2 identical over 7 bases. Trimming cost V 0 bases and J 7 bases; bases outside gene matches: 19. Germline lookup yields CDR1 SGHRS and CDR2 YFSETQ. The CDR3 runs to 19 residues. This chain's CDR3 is CASSLGIGSSGPGRNEQFF. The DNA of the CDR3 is TGCGCCAGCAGCTTGGGGATCGGGTCTAGCGGCCCAGGTCGGAATGAGCAGTTCTTC.

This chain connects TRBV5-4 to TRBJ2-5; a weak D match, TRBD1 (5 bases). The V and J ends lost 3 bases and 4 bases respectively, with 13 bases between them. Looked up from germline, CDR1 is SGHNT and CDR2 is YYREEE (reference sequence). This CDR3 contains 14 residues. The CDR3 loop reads CASSWGPRGETQYF. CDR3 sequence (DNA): TGTGCCAGCAGCTGGGGTCCTAGGGGAGAGACCCAGTACTTC.

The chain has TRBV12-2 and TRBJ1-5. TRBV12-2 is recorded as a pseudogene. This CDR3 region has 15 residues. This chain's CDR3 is CASRPPPGGDQPQHF. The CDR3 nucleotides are TGTGCAAGTCGTCCCCCACCGGGGGGCGATCAGCCCCAGCATTTT.

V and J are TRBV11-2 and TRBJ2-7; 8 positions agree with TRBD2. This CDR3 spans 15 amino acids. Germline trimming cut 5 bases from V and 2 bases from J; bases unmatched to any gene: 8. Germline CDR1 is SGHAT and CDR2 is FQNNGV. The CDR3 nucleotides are TGTGCCAGCAGCCACGGGGCGGGGGGTACCTACGAGCAGTACTTC. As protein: CASSHGAGGTYEQYF.